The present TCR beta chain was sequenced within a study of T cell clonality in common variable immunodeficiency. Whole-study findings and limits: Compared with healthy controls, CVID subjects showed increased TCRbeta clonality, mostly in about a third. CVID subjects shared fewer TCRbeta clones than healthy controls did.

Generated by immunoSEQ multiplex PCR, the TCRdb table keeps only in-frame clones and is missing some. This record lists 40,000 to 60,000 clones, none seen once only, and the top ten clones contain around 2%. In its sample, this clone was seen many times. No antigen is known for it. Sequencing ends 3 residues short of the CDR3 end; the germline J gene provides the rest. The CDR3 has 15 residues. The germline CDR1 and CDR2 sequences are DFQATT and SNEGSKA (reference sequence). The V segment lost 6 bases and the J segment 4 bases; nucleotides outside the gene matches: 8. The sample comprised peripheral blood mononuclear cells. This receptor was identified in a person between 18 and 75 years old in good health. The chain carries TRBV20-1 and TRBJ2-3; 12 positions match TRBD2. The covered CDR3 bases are TGCAGTGCGGCTCCACTAGCGGGGGGAGCAGATACG. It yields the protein CSAAPLAGGADT. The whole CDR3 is CSAAPLAGGADTQYF.